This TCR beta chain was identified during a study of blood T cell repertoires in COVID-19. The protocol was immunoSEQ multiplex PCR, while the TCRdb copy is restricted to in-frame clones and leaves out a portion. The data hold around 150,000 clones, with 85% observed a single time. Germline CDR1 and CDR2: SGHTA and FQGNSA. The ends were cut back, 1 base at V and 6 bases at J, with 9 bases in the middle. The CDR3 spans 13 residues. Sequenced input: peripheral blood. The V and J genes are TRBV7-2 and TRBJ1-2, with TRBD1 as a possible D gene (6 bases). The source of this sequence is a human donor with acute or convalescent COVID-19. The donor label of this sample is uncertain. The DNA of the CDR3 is TGTGCCAGCAGCTTAGGGACAGCCGATGGCTACACCTTC. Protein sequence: CASSLGTADGYTF.